This T cell receptor beta chain was recovered during a study of blood T cell dynamics during melanoma immunotherapy. About the research overall: Standard first-line treatment here was pembrolizumab or nivolumab plus ipilimumab in metastatic melanoma. Study-level points and caveats: Disease-control patients' PBMC repertoires became either more clonal or more diverse at W3.

In regard to this clone: The antigen is unknown.

The data were produced by immunoSEQ multiplex PCR, yet TCRdb's version contains in-frame clones alone and is incomplete. The data contain 11,000 to 15,000 clones, more than 80% of them singletons. Described time point: week 3, after first cycle of checkpoint inhibitor. Sampling occurred pretreatment (T0) and at week 3 (W3), after cycle one of checkpoint blockade. The CDR3 loop spans 18 amino acids. CDR1 and CDR2 (germline): SEHNR, FQNEAQ (reference sequence). V gave up 5 bases and J gave up 3 bases; unmatched junction bases: 16. The chain couples TRBV7-9 to TRBJ2-5, with 9 bases identical to TRBD2. Sequencing used blood, obtained from a patient treated with checkpoint blockade. The sequence came from a human donor with melanoma. Here the CDR3 reads CASSPGAASGNSKETQYF. The CDR3 DNA follows: TGTGCCAGCAGCCCGGGGGCAGCTAGCGGGAACTCAAAAGAGACCCAGTACTTC.